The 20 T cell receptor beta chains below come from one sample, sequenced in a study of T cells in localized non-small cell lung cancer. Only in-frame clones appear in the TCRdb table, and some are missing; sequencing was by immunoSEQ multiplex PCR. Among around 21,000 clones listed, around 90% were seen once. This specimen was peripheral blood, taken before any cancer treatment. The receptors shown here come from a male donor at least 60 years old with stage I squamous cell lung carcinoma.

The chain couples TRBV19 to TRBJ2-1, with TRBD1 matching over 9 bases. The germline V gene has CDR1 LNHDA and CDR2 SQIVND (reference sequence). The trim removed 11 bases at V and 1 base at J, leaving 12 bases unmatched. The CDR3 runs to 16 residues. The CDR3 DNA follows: TGTGCCTCCTCCCCTCGAGGGACAGGGTCCTACAATGAGCAGTTCTTC. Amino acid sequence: CASSPRGTGSYNEQFF.

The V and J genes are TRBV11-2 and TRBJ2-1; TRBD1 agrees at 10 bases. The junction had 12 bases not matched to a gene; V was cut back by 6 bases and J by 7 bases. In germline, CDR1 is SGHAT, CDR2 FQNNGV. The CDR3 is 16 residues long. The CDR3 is CASRRTAGQGKNEQFF. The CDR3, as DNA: TGTGCCAGCAGACGCACGGCGGGACAGGGGAAAAATGAGCAGTTCTTC.

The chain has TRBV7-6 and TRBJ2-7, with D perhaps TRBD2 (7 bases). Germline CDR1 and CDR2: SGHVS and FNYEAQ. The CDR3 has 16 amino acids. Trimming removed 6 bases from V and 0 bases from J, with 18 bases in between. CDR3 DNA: TGTGCCAGCAGTCTAGGGGGGGGCACGAGCTCCTACGAGCAGTACTTC. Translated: CASSLGGGTSSYEQYF.

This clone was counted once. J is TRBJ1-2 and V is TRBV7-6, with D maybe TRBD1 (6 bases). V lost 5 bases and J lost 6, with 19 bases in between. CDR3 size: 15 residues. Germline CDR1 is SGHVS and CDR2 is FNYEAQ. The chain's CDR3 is CASSQGGGGVDGYTF. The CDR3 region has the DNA TGTGCCAGCAGCCAAGGGGGAGGAGGTGTAGATGGCTACACCTTC.

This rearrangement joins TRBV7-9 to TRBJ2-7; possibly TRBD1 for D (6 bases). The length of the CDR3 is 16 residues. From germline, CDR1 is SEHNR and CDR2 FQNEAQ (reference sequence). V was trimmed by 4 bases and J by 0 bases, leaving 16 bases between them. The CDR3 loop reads CASSWGQGSSSYEQYF. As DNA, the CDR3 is TGTGCCAGCAGCTGGGGTCAGGGGTCGAGCTCCTACGAGCAGTACTTC.

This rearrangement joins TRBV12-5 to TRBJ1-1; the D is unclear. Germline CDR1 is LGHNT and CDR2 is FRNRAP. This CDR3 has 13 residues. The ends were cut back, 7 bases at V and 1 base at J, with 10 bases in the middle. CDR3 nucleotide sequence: TGTGCTAGTGATAAGTCCGGGAACACTGAAGCTTTCTTT. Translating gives CASDKSGNTEAFF.

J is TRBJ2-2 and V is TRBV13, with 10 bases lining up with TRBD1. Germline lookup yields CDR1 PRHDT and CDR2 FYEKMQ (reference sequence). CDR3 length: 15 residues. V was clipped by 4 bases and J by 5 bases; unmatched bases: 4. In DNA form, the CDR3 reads TGTGCCAGCAGCTACGGACAGGGGGTAACCGGGGAGCTGTTTTTT. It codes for CASSYGQGVTGELFF.

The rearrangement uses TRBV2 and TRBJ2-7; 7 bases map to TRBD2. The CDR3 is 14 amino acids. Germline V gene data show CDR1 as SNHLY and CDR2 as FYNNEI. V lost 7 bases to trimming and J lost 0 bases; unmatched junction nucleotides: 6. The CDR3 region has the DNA TGTGCCAGCATCGGGGAGGGGTCCTCCTACGAGCAGTACTTC. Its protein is CASIGEGSSYEQYF.

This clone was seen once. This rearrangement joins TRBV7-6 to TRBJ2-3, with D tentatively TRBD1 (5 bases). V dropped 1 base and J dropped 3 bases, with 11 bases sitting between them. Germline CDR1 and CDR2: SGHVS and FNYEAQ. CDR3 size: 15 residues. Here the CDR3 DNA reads TGTGCCAGCAGCTTAGAGGGTGGGGCAACAGATACGCAGTATTTT. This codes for CASSLEGGATDTQYF.

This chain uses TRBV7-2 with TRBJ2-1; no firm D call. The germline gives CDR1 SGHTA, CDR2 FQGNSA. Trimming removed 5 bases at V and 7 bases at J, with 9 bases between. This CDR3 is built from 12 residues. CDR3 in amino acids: CASSPQLNEQFF. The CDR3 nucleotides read TGTGCCAGCAGCCCCCAGTTGAATGAGCAGTTCTTC.

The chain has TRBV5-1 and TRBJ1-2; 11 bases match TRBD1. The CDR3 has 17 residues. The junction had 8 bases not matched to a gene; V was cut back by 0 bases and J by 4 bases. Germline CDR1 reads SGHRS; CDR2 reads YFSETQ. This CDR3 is CASSLGTGGAGIYGYTF. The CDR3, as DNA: TGCGCCAGCAGCTTGGGGACAGGGGGCGCAGGTATCTATGGCTACACCTTC.

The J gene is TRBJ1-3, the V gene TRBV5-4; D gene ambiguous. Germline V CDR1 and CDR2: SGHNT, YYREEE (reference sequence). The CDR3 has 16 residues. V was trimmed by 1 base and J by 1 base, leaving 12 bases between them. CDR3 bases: TGTGCCAGCAGCTTGAAGTTCGCGGGATCTGGAAACACCATATATTTT. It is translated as CASSLKFAGSGNTIYF.

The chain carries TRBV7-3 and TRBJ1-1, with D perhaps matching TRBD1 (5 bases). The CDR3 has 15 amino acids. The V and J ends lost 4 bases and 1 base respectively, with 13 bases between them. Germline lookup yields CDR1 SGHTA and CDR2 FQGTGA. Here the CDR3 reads CASSSYPTGNTEAFF. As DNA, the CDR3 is TGTGCCAGCAGCTCCTACCCTACAGGGAACACTGAAGCTTTCTTT.

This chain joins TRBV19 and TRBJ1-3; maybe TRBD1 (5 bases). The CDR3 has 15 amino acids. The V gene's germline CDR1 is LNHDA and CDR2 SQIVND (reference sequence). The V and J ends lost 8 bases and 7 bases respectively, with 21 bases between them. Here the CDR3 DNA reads TGTGCCAGTTCCCGGGGCGGGGATGGTTGGAACACCATATATTTT. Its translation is CASSRGGDGWNTIYF.

The CDR3 DNA reads TGTGCCAGCAGTTTCCGTGTCGGGACAGGGAACGGCTACACCTTC. Translating gives CASSFRVGTGNGYTF. The rearrangement joins TRBV27 to TRBJ1-2; TRBD1 matches at 9 bases. The J segment lost 8 bases and the V segment lost 3 bases, leaving 10 bases of the junction unmatched. Germline CDR1 reads MNHEY; CDR2 reads SMNVEV (reference sequence). The length of the CDR3 is 15 residues.

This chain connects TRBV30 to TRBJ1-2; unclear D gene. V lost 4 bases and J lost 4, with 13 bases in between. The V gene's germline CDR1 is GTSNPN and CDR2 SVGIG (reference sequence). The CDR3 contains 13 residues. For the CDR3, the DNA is TGTGCCTGGACCCCAGGCTCGTCCTATGGCTACACCTTC. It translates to CAWTPGSSYGYTF. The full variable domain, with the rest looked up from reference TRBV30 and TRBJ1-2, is SQTIHQWPATLVQPVGSPLSLECTVEGTSNPNLYWYRQAAGRGLQLLFYSVGIGQISSEVPQNLSASRPQDRQFILSSKKLLLSDSGFYLCAWTPGSSYGYTFGSGTRLTVV.

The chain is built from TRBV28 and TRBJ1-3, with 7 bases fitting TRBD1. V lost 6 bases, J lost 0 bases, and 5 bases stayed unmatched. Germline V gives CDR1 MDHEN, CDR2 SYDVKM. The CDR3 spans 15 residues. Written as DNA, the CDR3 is TGTGCCAGCAGGTTAGGGACAGTCTCTGGAAACACCATATATTTT. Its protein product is CASRLGTVSGNTIYF.

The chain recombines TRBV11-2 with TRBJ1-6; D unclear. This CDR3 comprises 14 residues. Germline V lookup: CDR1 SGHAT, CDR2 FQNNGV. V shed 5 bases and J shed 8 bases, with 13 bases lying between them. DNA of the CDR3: TGTGCCAGCAGCCTATCTTTGTCGGATTCACCCCTCCACTTT. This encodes CASSLSLSDSPLHF.

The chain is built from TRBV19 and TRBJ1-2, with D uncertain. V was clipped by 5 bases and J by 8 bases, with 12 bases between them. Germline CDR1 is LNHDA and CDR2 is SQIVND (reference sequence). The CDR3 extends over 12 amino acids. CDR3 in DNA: TGTGCCAGTAGTTCAGGCGAGTGGGGCTACACCTTC. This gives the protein CASSSGEWGYTF.

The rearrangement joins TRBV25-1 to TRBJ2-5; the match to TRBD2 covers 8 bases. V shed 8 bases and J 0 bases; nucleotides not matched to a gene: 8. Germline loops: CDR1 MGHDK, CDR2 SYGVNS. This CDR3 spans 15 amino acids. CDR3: CASGFGGVNQETQYF. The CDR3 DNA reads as TGTGCCAGCGGATTCGGGGGGGTAAACCAAGAGACCCAGTACTTC.